Sequencing of this T cell receptor beta chain was carried out in a study of T cells in Graves' hyperthyroidism and ophthalmopathy (dated by TCRdb to about 2019). Describing the broader study: Peripheral blood was collected at initial diagnosis, before any treatment. Prospective prediction of ophthalmopathy was tested in an independent validation cohort of 18 to 20 hyperthyroidism patients and around 16 patients who later progressed to ophthalmopathy. The 100 or so discovery patients were randomly divided into training and test sets at a 7:3 ratio. After sampling, hyperthyroidism patients received methimazole starting at 30 mg daily, and ophthalmopathy patients received high-dose intravenous methylprednisolone. The paper reports TCR Vbeta CDR3 sequencing of approximately 130 peripheral blood samples: under 45 ophthalmopathy, under 80 hyperthyroidism and about 17 progressor patients. In several Graves' hyperthyroidism patients, the study also compared T-cell repertoires from thyroid tissue with T-cell repertoires from blood. To identify distinguishing TCR V-J signatures, a discovery cohort of around 100 patients was used, comprising under 45 with Graves' ophthalmopathy and around 60 with stable Graves' hyperthyroidism. Beyond this particular receptor, the publication reports: Sample size was not statistically predetermined, and blinding of investigators to group allocation was not performed. During validation, the model predicted progression to ophthalmopathy a median of around 7 months ahead of onset, with approximately 71% sensitivity and 72.22% specificity. Most expanded thyroid clonotypes (frequency above 0.001) were also found in blood, which suggests that blood repertoires may mirror thyroid immune responses. A 13 V-J signature model separated ophthalmopathy from stable hyperthyroidism, with roughly 88% sensitivity and approximately 81% specificity in cross-validation and 80%/75% in testing.

The TCR beta CDR3 regions were amplified from RNA transcripts. For the first round of RT-PCR on the TCR CDR3, the HTBI primer set was used together with the Qiagen OneStep RT-PCR kit. A second multiplex PCR round built the libraries, followed by size selection and purification. The libraries were sequenced on an Illumina HiSeq2000 using paired-end 100 bp reads. The paper's data handling went like this. Raw data were processed with SOAPnuke, discarding reads with adapters, uncalled bases, mean Phred below 15, or no exact constant-primer or identifier match. High-quality paired reads were merged using COPE v1.2.5, and each unique nucleotide sequence was defined as a clonotype. MiTCR v1.1 was used to align clonotypes to the IMGT TRBV, TRBD and TRBJ reference segments. Only V-J combinations with frequency above 0.0001, covering 98% to 99.2% of repertoires, were analysed. The TCS score was defined as F50 (clonal expansion) divided by E x V (chaos), with BLOSUM62-based TCRdist calculated between CDR3 peptides within each V-J. Welch's t-statistics and random forest reduced fewer than 550 V-J features to some 14, which were used in a naive Bayes classifier (R e1071). The raw public data were reprocessed by TCRdb itself: fastp quality trimming at Q25, MiXCR clonotype calling, in-frame beta chains only. Each record represents a unique CDR3 protein, reported with the most common genes and DNA among its rows. TCRdb, not the original authors, processed these V and J calls. The sample table holds around 380,000 distinct CDR3 sequences, of which about 13% were seen once. 20% of the sample goes to the ten largest clones.

The hyperthyroidism patients were between 18 and 65 years old and newly diagnosed, with a disease duration of less than 2 months. The study excluded patients with uncontrolled infections, other autoimmune diseases, pregnancy or lactation. Diagnoses relied on clinical symptoms, serum thyroxine and TRAb, thyroid ultrasound and orbital computed tomography. For progressor patients, blood was drawn at the first diagnosis of hyperthyroidism, before any ophthalmopathy symptoms had appeared. PBMCs were separated from about 10 ml of fresh peripheral blood using Ficoll-Paque density gradient centrifugation. Patients classed as progressors first received a Graves' hyperthyroidism diagnosis and then went on to develop ophthalmopathy during follow-up. Total RNA was extracted using Trizol reagent, and RNA quality was assessed on an Agilent 2100 Bioanalyzer. This clonotype was recorded at least ten times. What this receptor recognizes is not known. Per-base qualities were not stored, and no clone one base away is much larger.

The germline ends are 18 bases apart after V is trimmed by 3 bases and J by 2 bases. The CDR3 runs 17 residues from the cysteine to the phenylalanine. Just CDR3 DNA is preserved here, 51 bases in frame from base 1. From the germline V gene, CDR1 is SGHTA and CDR2 is FQGNSA. The sequence came from a man aged 25-45 years with Graves' hyperthyroidism that later progressed to Graves' ophthalmopathy. The V gene is TRBV7-2 and the J gene is TRBJ2-3, with the D call perhaps TRBD1 or TRBD2, as 6 bases match in each case. Input material: blood. The CDR3 here reads CASSFPSPGAYTDTQYF. The nucleotides read TGTGCCAGCAGCTTCCCCTCCCCGGGGGCCTACACAGATACGCAGTATTTT.